This T cell receptor beta chain was retrieved from a study of cytomegalovirus exposure and HLA in healthy donors. Some clones are missing from TCRdb's copy, which holds only in-frame ones; the method was immunoSEQ multiplex PCR. The sample has fewer than 300,000 clones, roughly 90% seen once; the top ten hold approximately 0.9%. Looked up from germline, CDR1 is MGHRA and CDR2 is YSYEKL. This CDR3 has 11 amino acids. The V and J ends lost 7 bases and 8 bases respectively, with 11 bases between them. As for this clone: Its matching antigen is unknown.

Findings and limits, study-wide: A few chains linked to CMV were shown in vitro to be specific for CMV antigens.

The source is a woman aged 18-29 years in good health and CMV-seronegative. Sequencing was done on a sample of PBMCs. V is TRBV4-1 and J is TRBJ1-2, with D uncertain. The CDR3 DNA is TGCGCCAGCATGGGCCAGTCCGGCTACACCTTC. Protein product: CASMGQSGYTF.